One sample yielded the 2 T cell receptor beta chains listed below, sequenced in a study of T cells in Graves' hyperthyroidism and ophthalmopathy. RNA transcripts provided the source from which TCR beta CDR3 regions were amplified. First-round RT-PCR with HTBI primers amplified the TCR CDR3 region. TCRdb recomputed calls from the multiplex PCR reads with MiXCR, one row per CDR3 protein. The table lists about 370,000 distinct CDR3 sequences, 12% to 15% of them singletons. The sample comprised blood. Receptors were obtained from an older woman with Graves' ophthalmopathy.

This clonotype showed up many times. The chain couples TRBV7-9 to TRBJ2-3; D not certain. V lost 1 base and J 7 bases, leaving 6 bases between the germline ends. Germline assignment: CDR1 SEHNR and CDR2 FQNEAQ (reference sequence). CDR3 length: 12 residues. The CDR3 region is CASSLDRHTQYF. CDR3 nucleotides: TGTGCCAGCAGCTTAGACCGGCATACGCAGTATTTT.

At least ten counts were recorded for this clonotype. Mismatch with germline at one junction end may stem from a read error. The chain employs TRBV7-7 and TRBJ2-5; no clear D gene. The CDR3 is made up of 13 amino acids. CDR1 and CDR2 (germline): SSHAT, FNYEAQ (reference sequence). CDR3 bases: TGTGCTAGCAGCTTCAGGAGTCGAGAGACCCAGTACTTC. Protein sequence: CASSFRSRETQYF.